This T cell receptor beta chain was retrieved from a study of cytomegalovirus exposure and HLA in healthy donors. V shed 3 bases and J shed 6 bases, with 15 bases lying between them. Germline loops: CDR1 WSHSY, CDR2 SAAADI. CDR3 size: 14 residues. With 60 Vbeta and 13 Jbeta primers, the PCR was carried out. Sequenced by immunoSEQ multiplex PCR; TCRdb stores in-frame clones only, minus some. The data contain about 120,000 clones, 70% to 85% of them seen just once; the ten biggest clones take up around 4%. This receptor was obtained from a man aged 35-49 years in good health and CMV-seropositive. Input material: PBMCs. The rearrangement uses TRBV10-2 and TRBJ2-7, with D tentatively TRBD1 (6 bases). CDR3 DNA: TGCGCCAGCAGTGACCCCCGTAGGGGGTCCGAGCAGTACTTC. It is translated as CASSDPRRGSEQYF.